A single sample is the source of the 29 T cell receptor beta chains below, sequenced in a study of blood T cell repertoires in COVID-19. Using immunoSEQ multiplex PCR, the repertoire was profiled, and TCRdb retains in-frame clones only, with some absent. The data show roughly 120,000 clones, approximately 87% seen once. Sequenced: peripheral blood. The receptor source for this set is a man younger than 40 with acute or convalescent COVID-19.

The chain employs TRBV28 and TRBJ1-1; unclear D gene. The CDR3 length is 11 residues. The V end lost 3 bases, the J end lost 8 bases, and 7 bases lay between the germline ends. Germline CDR1 is MDHEN and CDR2 is SYDVKM. The CDR3 reads CASSFLTEAFF. The CDR3 nucleotides are TGTGCCAGCAGTTTTTTAACAGAAGCTTTCTTT.

V and J are TRBV6-9 and TRBJ1-2; D may be TRBD1 (6 bases). The V gene lost 2 bases and the J gene lost 0 bases, with 13 bases spanning the gap. The V gene's germline CDR1 is MNHGY and CDR2 SVAAGI. CDR3 length: 16 residues. The CDR3 nucleotides read TGTGCCAGCAGTTATAAGGGGGGGAGGACTAACTATGGCTACACCTTC. This translates into CASSYKGGRTNYGYTF.

The chain is built from TRBV3-1 (or the pseudogene TRBV3-2) and TRBJ1-1, with D possibly TRBD1 on 6 matching bases. From germline, CDR1 is LGHDT and CDR2 YNNKEL (reference sequence). The CDR3 covers 16 residues. The ends were cut back, 2 bases at V and 4 bases at J, with 17 bases in the middle. The CDR3 nucleotides are TGTGCCAGCAGCCAAAACCCCCTCAGGGGTCCCACTGAAGCTTTCTTT. This sequence encodes CASSQNPLRGPTEAFF.

This clone was seen just once. The genes are TRBV10-3 and TRBJ1-1; 9 nucleotides align to TRBD1. This CDR3 has 15 residues. V lost 7 bases to trimming and J lost 5 bases; unmatched junction nucleotides: 11. The V gene's germline CDR1 is ENHRY and CDR2 SYGVKD. As DNA, the CDR3 is TGTGCCATCAAAGAGACCGGGACAGGGAATACTGAAGCTTTCTTT. As protein: CAIKETGTGNTEAFF.

The chain combines TRBV6-2 or TRBV6-3 with TRBJ1-4, with TRBD1 as a possible D gene (6 bases). The V end was cut by 2 bases, the J end by 2 bases, with 9 bases between. The germline V gene encodes CDR1 MNHEY and CDR2 SVGEGT. The CDR3 extends over 15 amino acids. The CDR3 region has the DNA TGTGCCAGCAGTTACCCAACAGGGACTAATGAAAAACTGTTTTTT. This gives the protein CASSYPTGTNEKLFF.

CDR3 DNA: TGTGCCAGCAGCTTAGGGACTAGCGTCACAGATACGCAGTATTTT. The encoded protein is CASSLGTSVTDTQYF. The J gene is TRBJ2-3, the V gene TRBV7-9; 9 positions match TRBD2. V shed 1 base, J shed 2 bases, and the junction held 1 base outside the gene matches. This CDR3 contains 15 residues. Germline CDR1 reads SEHNR; CDR2 reads FQNEAQ (reference sequence).

The gene calls are TRBV11-2 and TRBJ2-2; D uncertain. Germline CDR1 SGHAT, CDR2 FQNNGV. The CDR3 runs 13 residues. The germline V and J ends were trimmed by 3 bases and 8 bases, with 10 bases remaining between them. CDR3 coding DNA: TGTGCCAGCAGCTTGTCAAGAGCAGGGGAGCTGTTTTTT. Translation gives CASSLSRAGELFF.

V and J are TRBV5-6 and TRBJ2-7; 9 bases fit TRBD1. Looked up from germline, CDR1 is SGHDT and CDR2 is YYEEEE. The CDR3 totals 15 residues. V shed 2 bases, J shed 0 bases, and the junction held 3 bases outside the gene matches. The CDR3 protein is CASSFGTGSSYEQYV. CDR3 DNA sequence: TGTGCCAGCAGCTTTGGGACAGGGAGCTCCTACGAGCAGTACGTC.

This clone was recorded once. The chain uses TRBV29-1 and TRBJ1-4; D uncertain. V lost 4 bases, J lost 0 bases, and 6 bases lay in between. Germline CDR1 reads SQVTM; CDR2 reads ANQGSEA. This CDR3 region has 13 residues. CDR3 protein: CSVVSTTNEKLFF. The CDR3 nucleotides read TGCAGCGTTGTTTCTACAACTAATGAAAAACTGTTTTTT.

This chain links TRBV5-1 with TRBJ1-5, with 8 bases fitting TRBD1. Germline values: CDR1 SGHRS, CDR2 YFSETQ. The ends lost 1 base at V and 6 bases at J; junction bases unmatched: 6. The length of the CDR3 is 15 residues. The CDR3 bases are TGCGCCAGCAGCTTGACAGCAGGGGGCGGTCAGCCCCAGCATTTT. Translation: CASSLTAGGGQPQHF.

CDR3 bases: TGTGCCAGCAGCTCCATCACAGGGACACCCCTCCACTTT. Translation: CASSSITGTPLHF. The V gene is TRBV7-2, the J gene TRBJ1-6; D perhaps matches TRBD1 (6 bases). CDR1 is SGHTA, CDR2 FQGNSA, per germline. Trimming removed 4 bases at V and 11 bases at J, with 12 bases between. The CDR3 totals 13 residues. The full variable domain, completed using reference TRBV7-2 and TRBJ1-6, is GAGVSQSPSNKVTEKGKDVELRCDPISGHTALYWYRQSLGQGLEFLIYFQGNSAPDKSGLPSDRFSAERTGGSVSTLTIQRTQQEDSAVYLCASSSITGTPLHFGNGTRLTVT.

On this clone itself: This specimen includes other DNA sequences encoding the same CDR3. The chain joins TRBV7-9 to TRBJ1-3, with D maybe TRBD1 (6 bases). There are 15 residues in the CDR3. From germline, CDR1 is SEHNR and CDR2 FQNEAQ (reference sequence). Deletions cut 5 bases from V and 1 base from J, with 12 bases between. In DNA form, the CDR3 reads TGTGCCAGCAGCAAACAGGGAGCTTCTGGAAACACCATATATTTT. Its protein is CASSKQGASGNTIYF.

CDR3 protein: CASSISGASTDTQYF. The CDR3 coding sequence is TGTGCCAGTAGTATAAGCGGGGCCTCCACAGATACGCAGTATTTT. V gene TRBV19 combines with J gene TRBJ2-3, with 7 bases that match TRBD2. Unmatched junction bases numbered 4, after V lost 2 bases and J lost 2 bases. CDR1 is LNHDA and CDR2 is SQIVND in the germline V gene (reference sequence). The CDR3 is 15 amino acids.

This clone occurred a few times. This rearrangement joins TRBV25-1 to TRBJ2-7, with D possibly matching TRBD2 (5 bases). In germline, CDR1 is MGHDK, CDR2 SYGVNS. The V gene lost 3 bases and the J gene lost 2 bases, with 11 bases spanning the gap. The CDR3 totals 14 residues. This chain's CDR3 is CASSDSLGAYEQYF. For the CDR3, the DNA is TGTGCCAGCAGTGATAGTTTGGGAGCCTACGAGCAGTACTTC.

This clone came up a few times. This chain joins TRBV30 and TRBJ1-5; D may be TRBD1 (5 bases). In germline, CDR1 is GTSNPN, CDR2 SVGIG (reference sequence). Trimming took off 2 bases at V and 4 bases at J, with 9 bases between the two ends. The CDR3 runs to 13 residues. CDR3 residues: CAWSYQGNQPQHF. The CDR3 nucleotides read TGTGCCTGGAGTTATCAGGGAAATCAGCCCCAGCATTTT.

The genes are TRBV10-3 and TRBJ1-1; TRBD1 is a possible D gene (6 bases). Between the trimmed V and J ends, which lost 2 bases and 8 bases, there was a span of 12 bases. Per the germline V gene, CDR1 is ENHRY and CDR2 is SYGVKD. The CDR3 is 13 amino acids. CDR3 coding DNA: TGTGCCATCAGTGAGACCCAGGGGACCGAAGCTTTCTTT. Protein: CAISETQGTEAFF.

This sequence joins TRBV11-2 and TRBJ1-2; 7 nucleotides line up with TRBD1. CDR3 length equals 15 residues. V dropped 5 bases and J dropped 4; count of bases not matched to a gene: 10. Germline V gives CDR1 SGHAT, CDR2 FQNNGV. CDR3 region: CASSPQTGQSYGYTF. In DNA form, the CDR3 reads TGTGCCAGCAGCCCACAGACAGGGCAGAGCTATGGCTACACCTTC. Complete variable domain (other parts from reference TRBV11-2 and TRBJ1-2): EAGVAQSPRYKIIEKRQSVAFWCNPISGHATLYWYQQILGQGPKLLIQFQNNGVVDDSQLPKDRFSAERLKGVDSTLKIQPAKLEDSAVYLCASSPQTGQSYGYTFGSGTRLTVV.

The chain has TRBV19 and TRBJ2-1; the D gene is possibly TRBD2 (5 bases). Germline V gene sequence: CDR1 LNHDA, CDR2 SQIVND (reference sequence). Trimming left V 5 bases short and J 1 base short, with 15 bases between. There are 16 residues in the CDR3. CDR3 sequence: CASSPQIASSYNEQFF. As DNA, the CDR3 is TGTGCCAGTAGTCCTCAAATAGCGTCTTCCTACAATGAGCAGTTCTTC. Supplemented by reference TRBV19 and TRBJ2-1, the full variable domain reads DGGITQSPKYLFRKEGQNVTLSCEQNLNHDAMYWYRQDPGQGLRLIYYSQIVNDFQKGDIAEGYSVSREKKESFPLTVTSAQKNPTAFYLCASSPQIASSYNEQFFGPGTRLTVL.

The J gene is TRBJ1-6, the V gene TRBV19, with D perhaps TRBD1 (6 bases). The germline V gene encodes CDR1 LNHDA and CDR2 SQIVND (reference sequence). The CDR3 runs to 16 residues. Deletions cut 4 bases from V and 9 bases from J, with 19 bases between. Here the CDR3 DNA reads TGTGCCAGTAGTACGTACACGGGACCCAGGGGTTCACCCCTCCACTTT. Residues: CASSTYTGPRGSPLHF.

This rearrangement joins TRBV6-5 to TRBJ2-2; D is unresolved. Germline V gene sequence: CDR1 MNHEY, CDR2 SVGAGI. The V end lost 4 bases, the J end lost 6 bases, and 18 bases lay between the germline ends. The CDR3 totals 16 residues. As DNA, the CDR3 is TGTGCCAGCAGTTCCAGAGATCCACTATATGCCGGGGAGCTGTTTTTT. Amino acid sequence: CASSSRDPLYAGELFF.

The DNA for the CDR3 is TGCGCCAGCAGTCTAACAGAGGGGGCCTATGGCTACACCTTC. Its translation: CASSLTEGAYGYTF. V gene TRBV5-1 combines with J gene TRBJ1-2, with 7 nucleotides matching TRBD1. With V trimmed by 5 bases and J by 4 bases, 8 bases remained unmatched. The CDR3 totals 14 residues. Germline V gene sequence: CDR1 SGHRS, CDR2 YFSETQ.

The chain combines TRBV2 with TRBJ2-6; weak D call: TRBD1 (6 bases). CDR1 is SNHLY and CDR2 is FYNNEI in the germline V gene. The CDR3 runs to 17 residues. Trimming removed 1 base from V and 0 bases from J, with 10 bases in between. This CDR3 reads CASSEDRDYSGANVLTF. As DNA, the CDR3 is TGTGCCAGCAGTGAAGACAGGGATTACTCTGGGGCCAACGTCCTGACTTTC.

The J gene is TRBJ2-2, the V gene TRBV12-5, with a tentative D call TRBD1 (6 bases). The ends were cut back, 9 bases at V and 2 bases at J, with 10 bases in the middle. In germline, CDR1 is LGHNT, CDR2 FRNRAP. The CDR3 has 13 amino acids. Here the CDR3 DNA reads TGTGCTAGCGACAGGAGAAACACCGGGGAGCTGTTTTTT. It yields the protein CASDRRNTGELFF.

CDR3 coding DNA: TGTGCCAGCAGCTTTCGAGGGGGCCCAGAGACCCAGTACTTC. It yields the protein CASSFRGGPETQYF. The chain carries TRBV13 and TRBJ2-5; 7 nucleotides align to TRBD1. The ends lost 3 bases at V and 4 bases at J; junction bases unmatched: 5. This CDR3 is built from 14 residues. Germline V CDR1 and CDR2: PRHDT, FYEKMQ (reference sequence).

This chain links TRBV5-6 with TRBJ2-3; the match to TRBD1 covers 9 bases. The CDR3 runs to 14 residues. Germline CDR1 reads SGHDT; CDR2 reads YYEEEE. Trimming took 4 bases from V and 4 from J; bases not matched to a gene: 4. The CDR3 protein is CASSPRTGADTQYF. The CDR3, as DNA: TGTGCCAGCAGCCCCAGGACAGGGGCAGATACGCAGTATTTT.

The chain is built from TRBV19 and TRBJ1-5, with a possible D match to TRBD1 (6 bases). There are 15 residues in the CDR3. Germline V gives CDR1 LNHDA, CDR2 SQIVND (reference sequence). V was clipped by 7 bases and J by 7 bases, with 20 bases between them. The CDR3 DNA follows: TGTGCCAGTACCCCAGGTGGGGGCAGGGGACAGCCCCAGCATTTT. This gives the protein CASTPGGGRGQPQHF.

The J gene is TRBJ1-4, the V gene TRBV25-1; 11 positions agree with TRBD1. The CDR3 covers 14 residues. Germline CDR1 is MGHDK and CDR2 is SYGVNS. The J segment lost 7 bases and the V segment lost 4 bases, leaving 2 bases of the junction unmatched. The DNA for the CDR3 is TGTGCCAGCAGTGCTGGGACAGGGGGTGAAAAACTGTTTTTT. It specifies CASSAGTGGEKLFF.

V usage is TRBV11-2 and J usage is TRBJ2-7; D remains ambiguous. The CDR3 spans 13 residues. Trimming took 0 bases from V and 3 from J, leaving 6 bases between them. Germline V gene data show CDR1 as SGHAT and CDR2 as FQNNGV. The DNA of the CDR3 is TGTGCCAGCAGCTTAGAGGCAGGCTACGAGCAGTACGTC. Protein product: CASSLEAGYEQYV.

The CDR3 region has the DNA TGTGCCAGCAGTTACGACCCTGCATCGCGGGAGCGAAACAATGAGCAGTTCTTC. Translating gives CASSYDPASRERNNEQFF. The gene calls are TRBV6-2 or TRBV6-3 and TRBJ2-1; 7 bases map to TRBD2. This CDR3 region has 18 residues. Germline lookup yields CDR1 MNHEY and CDR2 SVGEGT. Trimming at V came to 2 bases and at J to 5 bases, leaving 15 bases not matched to a gene.